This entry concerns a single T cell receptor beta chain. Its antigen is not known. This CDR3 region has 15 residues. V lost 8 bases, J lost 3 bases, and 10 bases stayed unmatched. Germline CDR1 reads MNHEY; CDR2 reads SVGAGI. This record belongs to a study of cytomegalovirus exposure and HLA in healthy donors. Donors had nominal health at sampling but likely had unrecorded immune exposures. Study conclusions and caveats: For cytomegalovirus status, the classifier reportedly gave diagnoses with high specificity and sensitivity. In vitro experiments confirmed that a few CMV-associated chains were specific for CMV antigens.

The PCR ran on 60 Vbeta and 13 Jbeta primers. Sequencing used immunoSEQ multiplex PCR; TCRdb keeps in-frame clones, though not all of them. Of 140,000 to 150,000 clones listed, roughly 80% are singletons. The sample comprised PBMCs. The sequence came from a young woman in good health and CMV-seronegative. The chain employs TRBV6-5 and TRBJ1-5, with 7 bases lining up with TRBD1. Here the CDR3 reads CASQVWQGDNQPQHF. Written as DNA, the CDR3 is TGTGCCAGCCAGGTATGGCAGGGGGACAATCAGCCCCAGCATTTT.